This T cell receptor (beta chain) was recovered during a study of cytomegalovirus exposure and HLA in healthy donors. V gave up 5 bases and J gave up 4 bases; unmatched junction bases: 7. This CDR3 contains 16 residues. Germline V CDR1 and CDR2: MNHEY, SMNVEV (reference sequence). PCR primers comprised 60 Vbeta and 13 Jbeta primers. Data came from immunoSEQ multiplex PCR; TCRdb stores just in-frame clones and leaves some out. This table has roughly 150,000 clones, roughly 80% appearing once. The TCR sequence derives from a woman aged 40 to 50 in good health and CMV-seronegative. V is TRBV27 and J is TRBJ2-6; 8 bases line up with TRBD1. Sequencing was carried out using PBMCs. CDR3: CASSPRTGNGANVLTF. As DNA, the CDR3 is TGTGCCAGCAGTCCTAGGACAGGGAACGGGGCCAACGTCCTGACTTTC.